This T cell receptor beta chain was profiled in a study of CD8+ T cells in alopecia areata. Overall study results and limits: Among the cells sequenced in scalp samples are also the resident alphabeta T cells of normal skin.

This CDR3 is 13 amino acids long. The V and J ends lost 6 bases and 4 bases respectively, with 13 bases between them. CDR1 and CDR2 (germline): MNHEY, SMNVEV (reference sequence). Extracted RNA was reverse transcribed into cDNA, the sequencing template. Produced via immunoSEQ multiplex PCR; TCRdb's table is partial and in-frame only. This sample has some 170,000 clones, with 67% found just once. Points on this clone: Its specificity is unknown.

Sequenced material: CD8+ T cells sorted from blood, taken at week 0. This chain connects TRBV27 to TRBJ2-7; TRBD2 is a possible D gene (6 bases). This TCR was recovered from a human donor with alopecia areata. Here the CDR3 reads CASSGGWSYEQYF. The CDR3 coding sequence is TGTGCCAGCAGCGGGGGTTGGAGTTACGAGCAGTACTTC.